The clone carrying this T cell receptor (beta chain) was seen ten or more times. Its specificity is unknown. Germline V gene data show CDR1 as SEHNR and CDR2 as FQNEAQ (reference sequence). Between the trimmed V and J ends, which lost 5 bases and 0 bases, there was a span of 8 bases. CDR3 length equals 13 residues. This sample was taken from a study of molecular identifiers for immune sequencing clone quantification. As previously described, bulk TCR libraries were made using listed TCR primers. TCRdb ran MiXCR on the PCR reads and lists one entry per CDR3 protein. The sample lists 600,000 to 650,000 distinct CDR3 sequences; less than 20% were seen once. Whole-study findings and limits: Spiked Jurkat TCR RNA from one cell was reportedly detectable among roughly 910,000 naive cells.

Sequencing used naive CD8+ T cells from blood, with Jurkat cell RNA spiked in. Subset noted: FACS-sorted CD8+CD4-CCR7+CD45RA+ naive T cells. The chain combines TRBV7-9 with TRBJ2-7; TRBD1 might be the D (5 bases). The TCR was taken from a human donor in good health. Some libraries in this study had Jurkat cell RNA spiked in. The CDR3, as DNA: TGTGCCAGCAGCGACAGCAACTCCTACGAGCAGTACTTC. Translated: CASSDSNSYEQYF.